A single sample gave rise to the 23 T cell receptor beta chains below, sequenced in a study of blood T cell repertoires in COVID-19. Libraries were prepared by immunoSEQ multiplex PCR; TCRdb keeps only in-frame clonotypes and omits some of them. There are some 270,000 clones in the sample; around 88% occur only once, and roughly 5.2% lies in the top ten. The sequenced sample consisted of peripheral blood. The receptors here all came from a woman of 80 years or more with COVID-19, enrolled during active disease.

The chain uses TRBV28 and TRBJ2-2; TRBD1 agrees at 9 bases. CDR3 length: 15 residues. With 5 bases clipped from V and 3 bases from J, the junction kept 4 bases outside the gene matches. The V gene's germline CDR1 is MDHEN and CDR2 SYDVKM. CDR3 in amino acids: CASSLRDRDTGELFF. CDR3 DNA: TGTGCCAGCAGTCTCCGGGACAGGGACACCGGGGAGCTGTTTTTT.

The chain recombines TRBV5-1 with TRBJ2-5; 13 bases align to TRBD2. CDR3 size: 17 residues. Germline values: CDR1 SGHRS, CDR2 YFSETQ. The ends lost 2 bases at V and 2 bases at J; junction bases unmatched: 6. CDR3 coding DNA: TGCGCCAGCAGCTTCTCCCCGACTAGCGGGGGGCAAGAGACCCAGTACTTC. This encodes CASSFSPTSGGQETQYF. Full variable domain (rest looked up from reference TRBV5-1 and TRBJ2-5): KAGVTQTPRYLIKTRGQQVTLSCSPISGHRSVSWYQQTPGQGLQFLFEYFSETQRNKGNFPGRFSGRQFSNSRSEMNVSTLELGDSALYLCASSFSPTSGGQETQYFGPGTRLLVL.

The rearrangement uses TRBV19 and TRBJ1-6; 7 positions match TRBD1. Germline CDR1 is LNHDA and CDR2 is SQIVND (reference sequence). The CDR3 is 14 amino acids. Trimming cost V 5 bases and J 7 bases; bases outside gene matches: 5. CDR3 loop: CASSLDRVNSPLHF. As DNA, the CDR3 is TGTGCCAGTAGTCTTGACAGGGTGAATTCACCCCTCCACTTT.

The V call is TRBV7-2, the J call TRBJ1-2; tentative D call: TRBD1 (5 bases). Germline V lookup: CDR1 SGHTA, CDR2 FQGNSA. The germline V and J ends were trimmed by 0 bases and 8 bases, with 13 bases remaining between them. This CDR3 has 14 amino acids. This CDR3 reads CASSLAGREKGYTF. Written as DNA, the CDR3 is TGTGCCAGCAGCTTAGCGGGCAGGGAAAAAGGCTACACCTTC.

The V and J genes are TRBV9 and TRBJ2-7; D is perhaps TRBD2 (6 bases). The germline V and J ends were trimmed by 4 bases and 3 bases, with 11 bases remaining between them. Germline-derived CDR1 and CDR2 are SGDLS and YYNGEE. CDR3 size: 13 residues. CDR3: CASSPQGGYEQYF. The CDR3 coding sequence is TGTGCCAGCAGCCCCCAGGGAGGCTACGAGCAGTACTTC.

The genes are TRBV28 and TRBJ1-1; D remains unclear. Germline CDR1 MDHEN, CDR2 SYDVKM. CDR3 length: 12 residues. Trimming removed 3 bases at V and 3 bases at J, with 5 bases between. The DNA of the CDR3 is TGTGCCAGCAGTTTGGCGGACACTGAAGCTTTCTTT. This encodes CASSLADTEAFF. The full variable domain, rest sourced from reference TRBV28 and TRBJ1-1, is DVKVTQSSRYLVKRTGEKVFLECVQDMDHENMFWYRQDPGLGLRLIYFSYDVKMKEKGDIPEGYSVSREKKERFSLILESASTNQTSMYLCASSLADTEAFFGQGTRLTVV.

The table lists this clone with a few counts. The gene calls are TRBV5-1 and TRBJ2-5; weak D call: TRBD1 (5 bases). This CDR3 spans 15 amino acids. V was cut by 5 bases and J by 0 bases, with 14 bases left in between. Germline V gene lookup returns CDR1 SGHRS and CDR2 YFSETQ. The CDR3, as DNA: TGCGCCAGCAGGGGGTCGACAGCGTACCAAGAGACCCAGTACTTC. Its protein product is CASRGSTAYQETQYF.

V is TRBV5-1 and J is TRBJ1-1; D is perhaps TRBD1 (5 bases). The V end lost 4 bases, the J end lost 1 base, and 23 bases lay between the germline ends. The germline V gene encodes CDR1 SGHRS and CDR2 YFSETQ. This CDR3 contains 18 residues. The CDR3 nucleotides read TGCGCCAGCAGCCGACTCTTCATCGGAGGGACGGCGAACACTGAAGCTTTCTTT. It is translated as CASSRLFIGGTANTEAFF.

The CDR3 sequence is CASSARDSYSGNTIYF. DNA of the CDR3: TGTGCCAGCAGTGCCCGGGACAGTTACTCTGGAAACACCATATATTTT. V usage is TRBV6-6 and J usage is TRBJ1-3, with 7 bases matching TRBD1. Germline V gives CDR1 MNHNY, CDR2 SVGAGI (reference sequence). J gave up 0 bases and V 5 bases, and 7 bases lay outside the gene matches. There are 16 residues in the CDR3.

On this clone: At the DNA level, this CDR3 is encoded by other sequences in the same sample as well. The chain carries TRBV24-1 and TRBJ2-2; D gene uncertain. Germline-derived CDR1 and CDR2 are KGHDR and SFDVKD. The V and J ends lost 3 bases and 7 bases respectively, with 8 bases between them. CDR3 length: 13 amino acids. DNA of the CDR3: TGTGCCACCAGTGATCCAGGATTCGGGGAGCTGTTTTTT. It encodes CATSDPGFGELFF.

In the case of this clone: The germline gene is not matched at one end of the junction; a read error may be the cause. The rearrangement joins TRBV2 to TRBJ1-2; a weak D match, TRBD1 (5 bases). The CDR3 covers 12 residues. Germline V gene sequence: CDR1 SNHLY, CDR2 FYNNEI. This CDR3 reads CASREAGGGYTF. The CDR3, as DNA: TGTGCCAGCAGGGAAGCCGGGGGTGGCTACACCTTC.

The genes are TRBV30 and TRBJ2-7, with D possibly being TRBD1 (6 bases). CDR1 GTSNPN and CDR2 SVGIG come from the germline V gene (reference sequence). The CDR3 is 14 residues long. Trimming cost V 2 bases and J 9 bases, with 20 bases left between them. This CDR3 reads CAWSPITGSVGQYF. The CDR3 DNA sequence: TGTGCCTGGAGTCCTATAACAGGGTCAGTGGGGCAGTACTTC. The full variable domain, its missing parts supplied by reference TRBV30 and TRBJ2-7, is SQTIHQWPATLVQPVGSPLSLECTVEGTSNPNLYWYRQAAGRGLQLLFYSVGIGQISSEVPQNLSASRPQDRQFILSSKKLLLSDSGFYLCAWSPITGSVGQYFGPGTRLTVT.

The chain combines TRBV28 with TRBJ1-5; 9 bases are shared with TRBD1. Germline assignment: CDR1 MDHEN and CDR2 SYDVKM. The CDR3 sequence is 16 residues long. Unmatched junction bases numbered 9, after V lost 5 bases and J lost 4 bases. This chain's CDR3 is CASSPTGGRGNQPQHF. The CDR3 DNA sequence: TGTGCCAGCAGTCCAACAGGGGGCCGGGGAAATCAGCCCCAGCATTTT.

The rearrangement joins TRBV7-2 to TRBJ1-6; 8 nucleotides align to TRBD1. J lost 6 bases, V lost 4 bases, and 5 bases had no gene match. Looked up from germline, CDR1 is SGHTA and CDR2 is FQGNSA. The CDR3 length is 15 residues. The CDR3, as DNA: TGTGCCAGCAGCTCCGCAGGGGGCATTAATTCACCCCTCCACTTT. It translates to CASSSAGGINSPLHF.

The V and J genes are TRBV11-3 and TRBJ2-3; possibly TRBD2 for D (5 bases). CDR3 length: 15 amino acids. Trimming left V 2 bases short and J 5 bases short, with 14 bases between. Germline lookup yields CDR1 SGHNT and CDR2 YENEEA. This CDR3 is CASSLTSGLGDTQYF. The CDR3 nucleotides read TGTGCCAGCAGCTTAACGAGCGGCCTGGGAGATACGCAGTATTTT.

This clone was counted between two and nine times. The genes are TRBV5-4 and TRBJ1-2; D not certain. This CDR3 spans 13 amino acids. Trimming cost V 5 bases and J 3 bases, with 11 bases left between them. Germline V gene data show CDR1 as SGHNT and CDR2 as YYREEE (reference sequence). The CDR3 DNA reads as TGTGCCAGCAGTTTCCCGGAGCACTATGGCTACACCTTC. This translates into CASSFPEHYGYTF.

The chain joins TRBV5-8 to TRBJ1-3, with TRBD1 matching over 8 bases. V lost 0 bases and J lost 0; bases outside the gene matches: 2. CDR3 size: 16 residues. Germline values: CDR1 SGHTS, CDR2 YDEGEE. CDR3 loop: CASSLGQGISGNTIYF. CDR3 in DNA: TGTGCCAGCAGCTTGGGACAGGGGATCTCTGGAAACACCATATATTTT.

This chain uses TRBV9 with TRBJ2-5, with TRBD2 identical over 15 bases. The germline CDR1 and CDR2 sequences are SGDLS and YYNGEE. The CDR3 loop spans 17 amino acids. V dropped 4 bases and J dropped 0; count of bases not matched to a gene: 4. CDR3 sequence reads: CASSLGTSGGYQETQYF. The CDR3 coding sequence is TGTGCCAGCAGCCTCGGGACTAGCGGGGGGTACCAAGAGACCCAGTACTTC.

The table lists this clone with a few counts. The chain recombines TRBV5-5 with TRBJ1-5; the match to TRBD1 covers 7 bases. V was clipped by 3 bases and J by 4 bases; unmatched bases: 7. Germline values: CDR1 SGHKS, CDR2 YYEKEE (reference sequence). The CDR3 has 15 residues. CDR3 sequence: CASSSATGINQPQHF. The CDR3 DNA follows: TGTGCCAGCAGCTCCGCGACAGGGATTAATCAGCCCCAGCATTTT.

This clone was seen a handful of times. The chain has TRBV5-1 and TRBJ2-3; possible D gene TRBD1, 6 bases. The ends were cut back, 6 bases at V and 1 base at J, with 15 bases in the middle. The CDR3 is 15 residues long. Per germline, CDR1 SGHRS and CDR2 YFSETQ. DNA for the CDR3: TGCGCCAGCACCTCCGTGGACAGCCGCACAGATACGCAGTATTTT. Residues: CASTSVDSRTDTQYF.

The chain employs TRBV28 and TRBJ1-1; D unresolved. CDR3 size: 10 residues. CDR1 is MDHEN and CDR2 is SYDVKM in the germline V gene. This chain's CDR3 is CGTRSTEAFF. In nucleotides, the CDR3 is TGTGGAACGCGGTCCACTGAAGCTTTCTTT.

This clone was detected a few times. The CDR3 DNA sequence: TGCGCCAGCAGCTTGACAGGTAATAGCAATCAGCCCCAGCATTTT. Translating gives CASSLTGNSNQPQHF. The V call is TRBV5-1, the J call TRBJ1-5; possible D gene TRBD1, 5 bases. The V gene lost 1 base and the J gene lost 0 bases, with 8 bases spanning the gap. The CDR3 runs to 15 residues. Germline V gene lookup returns CDR1 SGHRS and CDR2 YFSETQ.

The chain joins TRBV30 to TRBJ2-5, with 8 bases identical to TRBD2. The trim removed 0 bases at V and 5 bases at J, leaving 5 bases unmatched. The CDR3 runs to 14 residues. The germline CDR1 and CDR2 sequences are GTSNPN and SVGIG (reference sequence). Here the CDR3 DNA reads TGTGCCTGGAGTGTGCCGGGGGGGCCTGAGACCCAGTACTTC. Amino acids: CAWSVPGGPETQYF.